This TCR beta chain is drawn from a study of T cells in Graves' hyperthyroidism and ophthalmopathy. In its sample, this clonotype was seen many times. What it binds is unknown. Regarding the study as a whole: Blood also held most thyroid clonotypes expanded beyond 0.001. Ophthalmopathy was distinguished from stable hyperthyroidism by 13 V-J signatures.

Patients were excluded for uncontrolled infection, other autoimmune disease, pregnancy or lactation. The blood specimen was taken at initial hyperthyroidism diagnosis, before any ophthalmopathy symptoms. The V and J ends lost 3 bases and 1 base respectively, with 10 bases between them. CDR1 and CDR2 from the germline V gene are MDHEN and SYDVKM. The CDR3 sequence is 15 residues long. Researchers took RNA transcripts and amplified the TCR beta CDR3 regions from them. Researchers ran a first-round RT-PCR on the TCR CDR3 using the HTBI primer set. Each CDR3 protein gets one entry after TCRdb re-called the multiplex PCR reads with MiXCR. The table includes a few hundred thousand distinct CDR3 sequences, about 14% detected once.

The genes are TRBV28 and TRBJ2-4, with a tentative D call TRBD2 (6 bases). The specimen sequenced was blood. This clonotype was obtained from a man aged 25-40 years with Graves' hyperthyroidism that later progressed to Graves' ophthalmopathy. CDR3 sequence (DNA): TGTGCCAGCAGTTTTGGCGGGGAGGCCAAAAACATTCAGTACTTC. This sequence encodes CASSFGGEAKNIQYF. Using reference TRBV28 and TRBJ2-4 for the parts outside the CDR3, the full variable domain is DVKVTQSSRYLVKRTGEKVFLECVQDMDHENMFWYRQDPGLGLRLIYFSYDVKMKEKGDIPEGYSVSREKKERFSLILESASTNQTSMYLCASSFGGEAKNIQYFGAGTRLSVL.